This T cell receptor beta chain originates from a study of T cell responses to AZD1222 COVID-19 vaccine. Between the trimmed V and J ends, which lost 4 bases and 1 base, there was a span of 17 bases. CDR3 length equals 17 residues. CDR1 is SGHRS, CDR2 YFSETQ, per germline. TCRdb keeps only in-frame clones here, not all; method: immunoSEQ multiplex PCR. The sample yields about 110,000 clones, about 85% seen once. The rearrangement uses TRBV5-1 and TRBJ2-2; D perhaps matches TRBD1 (6 bases). The sample consisted of peripheral blood, taken on day 0 of AZD1222 vaccination. The clonotype was recovered from an adult in good health. CDR3 in DNA: TGCGCCAGCAGCGCTTGGCAGGGGTCGAGGAACACCGGGGAGCTGTTTTTT. It encodes CASSAWQGSRNTGELFF.